Listed here are 24 T cell receptor beta chains from one sample, sequenced in a study of T cell repertoires in cytomegalovirus infection. TCRdb re-called the reads with MiXCR, one entry per CDR3 protein. Here the sample spans about 80,000 distinct CDR3 sequences, around 3.5% being singletons. The specimen sequenced was PBMCs. Receptors originate from a human donor in good health (CMV status not recorded). Some clones in this sample may be carry-over from other donors' samples.

This clonotype has at least ten counts. The rearrangement joins TRBV7-8 to TRBJ2-5; D is perhaps TRBD1 or TRBD2 (5 bases each). V was trimmed by 5 bases and J by 5 bases, leaving 18 bases between them. The V gene's germline CDR1 is SGHVS and CDR2 FQNEAQ. This CDR3 spans 15 amino acids. This chain's CDR3 is CASSPPGTQVETQYF. CDR3 sequence (DNA): TGTGCCAGCAGCCCCCCCGGGACCCAGGTCGAGACCCAGTACTTC.

Many counts were recorded for this clonotype. The chain has TRBV4-3 and TRBJ2-3; no clear D. The CDR3 has 15 amino acids. The germline CDR1 and CDR2 sequences are LGHNA and YSLEER. V dropped 0 bases and J dropped 3 bases, with 10 bases sitting between them. CDR3 protein: CASSQDIVRTDTQYF. The DNA of the CDR3 is TGCGCCAGCAGCCAAGATATCGTCCGGACAGATACGCAGTATTTT.

On this clonotype: As the CDR3 is not closed by the conserved phenylalanine or tryptophan, this likely results from a read error. V is TRBV7-2 and J is TRBJ2-1; D unclear. This CDR3 region has 13 residues. Per the germline V gene, CDR1 is SGHTA and CDR2 is FQGNSA. Trimming removed 0 bases at V and 13 bases at J, with 13 bases between. The CDR3 coding sequence is TGTGCCAGCAGCTTAGCGGGTACCGCTGGCCAGTTCTGC. It encodes CASSLAGTAGQFC.

This clonotype showed up many times. This chain joins TRBV12-3 or TRBV12-4 and TRBJ1-1, with D possibly matching TRBD1 (6 bases). The CDR3 contains 14 residues. Trimming shortened V by 3 bases and J by 0 bases, and 8 bases separated the two germline ends. The CDR3 region has the DNA TGTGCCAGCAGTTTGGGACACTTGAACACTGAAGCTTTCTTT. This codes for CASSLGHLNTEAFF.

This clonotype came up many times. This chain joins TRBV12-3 or TRBV12-4 and TRBJ1-3; D uncertain. The V gene lost 3 bases and the J gene lost 0 bases, with 15 bases spanning the gap. The CDR3 has 17 residues. The CDR3 reads CASSFPILRDSGNTIYF. The DNA for the CDR3 is TGTGCCAGCAGTTTCCCAATCCTCCGCGACTCTGGAAACACCATATATTTT.

This clonotype was seen many times. The rearrangement joins TRBV7-2 to TRBJ1-3; D perhaps matches TRBD1 (6 bases). Germline lookup yields CDR1 SGHTA and CDR2 FQGNSA. V was trimmed by 8 bases and J by 0 bases, leaving 11 bases between them. This CDR3 is built from 14 residues. The CDR3 spells CASATDSSGNTIYF. Here the CDR3 DNA reads TGTGCCAGCGCGACGGACAGCTCTGGAAACACCATATATTTT.

This clonotype has at least ten counts. The CDR3 spells CASWAGGFSNQPQHF. The CDR3 nucleotides read TGTGCCAGTTGGGCAGGGGGGTTTAGCAATCAGCCCCAGCATTTT. J is TRBJ1-5 and V is TRBV6-6; 7 positions agree with TRBD1. CDR1 and CDR2 (germline): MNHNY, SVGAGI (reference sequence). The V gene end was trimmed by 9 bases and the J gene end by 0 bases; junction bases not matched to a gene: 8. This CDR3 region has 15 residues.

This clonotype was seen ten or more times. The gene calls are TRBV12-3 or TRBV12-4 and TRBJ2-7; D unresolved. The CDR3 is 11 residues long. V was trimmed by 3 bases and J by 4 bases, leaving 4 bases between them. CDR3 sequence (DNA): TGTGCCAGCAGTTTTGGGTACGAGCAGTACTTC. Translation: CASSFGYEQYF.

This clonotype has ten or more counts. The V call is TRBV7-9, the J call TRBJ1-1; D may be TRBD1 (5 bases). With 3 bases removed from V and 0 bases from J, the gap between germline ends came to 20 bases. Germline V gives CDR1 SEHNR, CDR2 FQNEAQ (reference sequence). The CDR3 totals 18 residues. The CDR3 DNA reads as TGTGCCAGCAGCTTGCCTTCTTCGACAGCACCAATGAACACTGAAGCTTTCTTT. Translation: CASSLPSSTAPMNTEAFF. Combining the CDR3 with reference TRBV7-9 and TRBJ1-1 gives the whole variable domain DTGVSQNPRHKITKRGQNVTFRCDPISEHNRLYWYRQTLGQGPEFLTYFQNEAQLEKSRLLSDRFSAERPKGSFSTLEIQRTEQGDSAMYLCASSLPSSTAPMNTEAFFGQGTRLTVV.

This clonotype is labeled medium-sized (0.01 to 0.1%). The chain links TRBV7-8 to TRBJ2-7; possible D gene TRBD2, 5 bases. Looked up from germline, CDR1 is SGHVS and CDR2 is FQNEAQ. This CDR3 region has 13 residues. V lost 10 bases, J lost 5 bases, and 18 bases lay in between. In DNA, the CDR3 is TGTGCCACGACTATGGGGATTGGAAACGAGCAGTACTTC. Its translation: CATTMGIGNEQYF.

Many counts were recorded for this clonotype. This chain uses TRBV7-2 with TRBJ1-3, with D possibly matching TRBD1 (5 bases). Germline values: CDR1 SGHTA, CDR2 FQGNSA. V dropped 5 bases and J dropped 0 bases, with 17 bases sitting between them. The CDR3 has 17 residues. The CDR3 nucleotides read TGTGCCAGCAGCGATACTAAACGGGGCTTCTCTGGAAACACCATATATTTT. Translated: CASSDTKRGFSGNTIYF.

Ten or more counts support this clonotype. The chain couples TRBV14 to TRBJ1-4; a weak D match, TRBD1 (5 bases). CDR3 length: 15 amino acids. Germline lookup yields CDR1 SGHDN and CDR2 FVKESK. Trimming removed 2 bases from V and 4 bases from J, with 11 bases in between. CDR3 sequence: CASSQPGAGNEKLFF. DNA of the CDR3: TGTGCCAGCAGCCAACCCGGGGCGGGTAATGAAAAACTGTTTTTT. Full variable domain (remainder filled in from reference TRBV14 and TRBJ1-4): EAGVTQFPSHSVIEKGQTVTLRCDPISGHDNLYWYRRVMGKEIKFLLHFVKESKQDESGMPNNRFLAERTGGTYSTLKVQPAELEDSGVYFCASSQPGAGNEKLFFGSGTQLSVL.

This clonotype was seen repeatedly, ten times or more. The chain couples TRBV7-2 to TRBJ2-2; no reliable D call. Germline V gene data show CDR1 as SGHTA and CDR2 as FQGNSA. This CDR3 comprises 14 residues. Between the trimmed V and J ends, which lost 5 bases and 0 bases, there was a span of 7 bases. DNA of the CDR3: TGTGCCAGCAGCCCTACAGCGAACACCGGGGAGCTGTTTTTT. This translates into CASSPTANTGELFF.

In this sample, this clonotype turned up many times. The chain is built from TRBV18 and TRBJ1-5, with D tentatively TRBD1 (5 bases). There are 16 residues in the CDR3. Trimming removed 3 bases at V and 0 bases at J, with 12 bases between. The germline CDR1 and CDR2 sequences are KGHSH and LQKENI. The CDR3 sequence is CASSPDKPYSNQPQHF. DNA of the CDR3: TGTGCCAGCTCACCGGACAAGCCCTATAGCAATCAGCCCCAGCATTTT.

As regards this clonotype: One junction end disagrees with the germline gene, perhaps due to a read error. This sequence joins TRBV7-2 and TRBJ2-5; no definite D call. This CDR3 contains 14 residues. CDR1 is SGHTA and CDR2 is FQGNSA in the germline V gene. As DNA, the CDR3 is TGTGCCAGCAGCTTAGTTACGGGTCAAGAGAACCAGGACTTC. It is translated as CASSLVTGQENQDF.

The V call is TRBV12-3 or TRBV12-4, the J call TRBJ2-2, with 13 bases aligning to TRBD2. The CDR3 is 18 residues long. V dropped 6 bases and J dropped 2; count of bases not matched to a gene: 9. The CDR3 here is CASRPGLAGWINTGELFF. CDR3 bases: TGTGCCAGCAGACCGGGACTAGCGGGGTGGATAAACACCGGGGAGCTGTTTTTT.

This clonotype was detected ten times or more. The rearrangement uses TRBV5-6 and TRBJ2-1; TRBD2 might be the D (5 bases). Trimming stripped 4 bases from V and 9 bases from J, with 11 bases between. This CDR3 has 12 amino acids. Per germline, CDR1 SGHDT and CDR2 YYEEEE. Here the CDR3 DNA reads TGTGCCAGCAGCGTTTATCGGGGTGAGCAGTTCTTC. Its translation is CASSVYRGEQFF.

This clonotype has ten or more counts. The J gene is TRBJ2-7, the V gene TRBV7-6; no reliable D call. The CDR3 sequence is 14 residues long. Germline-derived CDR1 and CDR2 are SGHVS and FNYEAQ. V lost 2 bases to trimming and J lost 7 bases, with 15 bases between them. The CDR3 is CASSLSGPPYEQYF. As DNA, the CDR3 is TGTGCCAGCAGCTTAAGTGGACCCCCGTATGAGCAGTACTTC.

In its sample, this clonotype was seen many times. The chain has TRBV11-1 and TRBJ1-1; D perhaps matches TRBD1 (5 bases). Per germline, CDR1 SGHAT and CDR2 FQDESV (reference sequence). Trimming cost V 2 bases and J 2 bases, with 9 bases left between them. The CDR3 has 14 residues. The DNA for the CDR3 is TGTGCCAGCAGCTTATTTCAGGGAAACACTGAAGCTTTCTTT. Its translation: CASSLFQGNTEAFF.

This clonotype was detected ten times or more. The V and J genes are TRBV7-6 and TRBJ1-1, with D unclear. This CDR3 is 16 amino acids long. Germline CDR1 reads SGHVS; CDR2 reads FNYEAQ. Trimming removed 1 base at V and 4 bases at J, with 16 bases between. CDR3 coding DNA: TGTGCCAGCAGCTTAGTCGGGCGGGGTTCGGTCACTGAAGCTTTCTTT. Translated, it gives CASSLVGRGSVTEAFF.

In its sample, this clonotype was seen many times. The chain recombines TRBV20-1 with TRBJ2-1; 11 nucleotides align to TRBD2. V lost 1 base and J lost 7; bases outside the gene matches: 6. CDR1 is DFQATT, CDR2 SNEGSKA, per germline (reference sequence). This CDR3 spans 15 amino acids. CDR3 DNA sequence: TGCAGTGCTAGAGTGAATAGCGGGGGGGAGAATGAGCAGTTCTTC. This encodes CSARVNSGGENEQFF.

This clonotype was detected ten times or more. V usage is TRBV7-2 and J usage is TRBJ1-2; 7 nucleotides align to TRBD1. The length of the CDR3 is 14 residues. CDR1 and CDR2 from the germline V gene are SGHTA and FQGNSA. J was trimmed by 4 bases and V by 1 base; bases with no gene match: 3. As DNA, the CDR3 is TGTGCCAGCAGCTTAGGTGCAGGGGGCTATGGCTACACCTTC. Amino acid sequence: CASSLGAGGYGYTF.

This clonotype was seen ten or more times. CDR3 amino acids: CASSIGDEKLFF. The DNA of the CDR3 is TGTGCCAGTAGTATTGGAGATGAAAAACTGTTTTTT. V usage is TRBV19 and J usage is TRBJ1-4; D call uncertain. Trimming left V 3 bases short and J 6 bases short, with 5 bases between. The V gene's germline CDR1 is LNHDA and CDR2 SQIVND (reference sequence). The CDR3 totals 12 residues.

This clonotype was picked up many times. The chain has TRBV5-6 and TRBJ1-2; D perhaps matches TRBD1 (5 bases). V lost 4 bases and J lost 7, with 23 bases in between. CDR3 length: 16 residues. Germline CDR1 and CDR2: SGHDT and YYEEEE. CDR3 sequence: CASSPQNGRAQGGYTF. The DNA for the CDR3 is TGTGCCAGCAGCCCCCAAAATGGACGGGCGCAGGGTGGCTACACCTTC.